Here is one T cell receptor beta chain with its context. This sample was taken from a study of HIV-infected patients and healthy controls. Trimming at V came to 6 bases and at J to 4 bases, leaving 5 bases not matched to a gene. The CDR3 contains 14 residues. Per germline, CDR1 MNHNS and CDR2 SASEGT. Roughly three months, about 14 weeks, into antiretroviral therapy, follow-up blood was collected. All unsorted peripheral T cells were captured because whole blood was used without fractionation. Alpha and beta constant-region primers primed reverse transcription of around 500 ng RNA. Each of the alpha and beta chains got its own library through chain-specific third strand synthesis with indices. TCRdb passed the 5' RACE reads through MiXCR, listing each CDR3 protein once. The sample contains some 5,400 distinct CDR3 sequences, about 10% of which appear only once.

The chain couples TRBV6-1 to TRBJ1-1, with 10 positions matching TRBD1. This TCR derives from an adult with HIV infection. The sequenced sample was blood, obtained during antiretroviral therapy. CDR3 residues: CASRRTGGGTEAFF. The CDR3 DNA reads TGTGCCAGCAGACGGACAGGGGGTGGCACTGAAGCTTTCTTT.